Below are 27 T cell receptor beta chains sequenced from a single sample in a study of blood T cell repertoires in COVID-19. Here immunoSEQ multiplex PCR was the method, and the copy in TCRdb shows in-frame clones only, minus some. The sample yields 130,000 or so clones, about 87% seen once. Sequenced material: peripheral blood. The source of these receptors is a human donor with COVID-19, enrolled during active disease. The donor label of this sample is uncertain.

V gene TRBV6-5 combines with J gene TRBJ1-4; D is perhaps TRBD1 (5 bases). The germline V gene encodes CDR1 MNHEY and CDR2 SVGAGI. CDR3 length equals 13 residues. Between the trimmed V and J ends, which lost 8 bases and 7 bases, there was a span of 14 bases. The CDR3 bases are TGTGCCAGCGCAAAGGGGAAAGTTGAAAAACTGTTTTTT. The encoded protein is CASAKGKVEKLFF.

V and J are TRBV7-9 and TRBJ2-1, with D possibly TRBD1 on 5 matching bases. Per germline, CDR1 SEHNR and CDR2 FQNEAQ (reference sequence). The CDR3 sequence is 14 residues long. Trimming cost V 7 bases and J 3 bases, with 13 bases left between them. CDR3 coding DNA: TGTGCCAGCACCCGCGTGGGGCGCTACAATGAGCAGTTCTTC. It yields the protein CASTRVGRYNEQFF.

The gene calls are TRBV24-1 and TRBJ2-2; TRBD1 aligns across 7 bases. The V segment lost 3 bases and the J segment 5 bases; nucleotides outside the gene matches: 8. The CDR3 is 16 amino acids. Germline CDR1 is KGHDR and CDR2 is SFDVKD. The CDR3 nucleotides are TGTGCCACCAGTGATGCCCGAACAGGGGATACCGGGGAGCTGTTTTTT. Protein: CATSDARTGDTGELFF.

The chain uses TRBV7-6 and TRBJ2-5; 7 bases line up with TRBD1. This CDR3 has 15 residues. CDR1 SGHVS and CDR2 FNYEAQ come from the germline V gene. V was clipped by 6 bases and J by 5 bases; unmatched bases: 12. CDR3 residues: CASRRAQGQLETQYF. CDR3 DNA sequence: TGTGCCAGCAGGCGGGCACAGGGGCAGCTTGAGACCCAGTACTTC.

The rearrangement joins TRBV27 to TRBJ2-7; TRBD1 matches at 7 bases. The CDR3 runs to 14 residues. The germline gives CDR1 MNHEY, CDR2 SMNVEV (reference sequence). Unmatched junction bases numbered 5, after V lost 4 bases and J lost 2 bases. Written as DNA, the CDR3 is TGTGCCAGCAGTTCGGGACAGCAAACCTACGAGCAGTACTTC. Translated: CASSSGQQTYEQYF.

This rearrangement joins TRBV6-5 to TRBJ1-5, with 10 positions matching TRBD1. Germline loops: CDR1 MNHEY, CDR2 SVGAGI. This CDR3 is 14 amino acids long. J lost 6 bases, V lost 6 bases, and 5 bases had no gene match. The CDR3 DNA sequence: TGTGCCAGCAGGACAGGGGGCGCATCTCAGCCCCAGCATTTT. This codes for CASRTGGASQPQHF.

V usage is TRBV7-9 and J usage is TRBJ1-3; no reliable D call. This CDR3 is 16 amino acids long. Trimming cost V 5 bases and J 0 bases, with 14 bases left between them. CDR1 and CDR2 from the germline V gene are SEHNR and FQNEAQ (reference sequence). The CDR3 bases are TGTGCCAGCAGCCGGCGCGGAGGTCTCTCTGGAAACACCATATATTTT. Its protein product is CASSRRGGLSGNTIYF.

The chain has TRBV7-6 and TRBJ2-3, with 12 bases aligning to TRBD2. This CDR3 is built from 19 residues. Germline loops: CDR1 SGHVS, CDR2 FNYEAQ. J was trimmed by 1 base and V by 3 bases; bases with no gene match: 11. Written as DNA, the CDR3 is TGTGCCAGCAGCTTCCCCTCCGCGGGGACTAGCGGGCGCACAGATACGCAGTATTTT. Translated, it gives CASSFPSAGTSGRTDTQYF.

The CDR3 spells CASSKDRGRGTEAFF. The DNA of the CDR3 is TGTGCCAGCAGCAAAGACAGGGGGCGGGGCACTGAAGCTTTCTTT. The rearrangement uses TRBV5-6 and TRBJ1-1; 10 nucleotides match TRBD1. Germline V gene data show CDR1 as SGHDT and CDR2 as YYEEEE. This CDR3 region has 15 residues. Trimming cost V 4 bases and J 4 bases; bases outside gene matches: 7. Full variable domain (remainder filled in from reference TRBV5-6 and TRBJ1-1): DAGVTQSPTHLIKTRGQQVTLRCSPKSGHDTVSWYQQALGQGPQFIFQYYEEEERQRGNFPDRFSGHQFPNYSSELNVNALLLGDSALYLCASSKDRGRGTEAFFGQGTRLTVV.

V is TRBV3-1 (or the pseudogene TRBV3-2) and J is TRBJ1-2; D gene uncertain. The germline V and J ends were trimmed by 7 bases and 8 bases, with 11 bases remaining between them. This CDR3 spans 11 amino acids. Germline V lookup: CDR1 LGHDT, CDR2 YNNKEL (reference sequence). The CDR3 coding sequence is TGTGCCAGCACCGCAGGAAACGGCTACACCTTC. It specifies CASTAGNGYTF.

V is TRBV27 and J is TRBJ1-5; perhaps TRBD1 as D (5 bases). The germline V gene has CDR1 MNHEY and CDR2 SMNVEV (reference sequence). The CDR3 sequence is 14 residues long. Trimming removed 4 bases from V and 2 bases from J, with 9 bases in between. CDR3 region: CASSSGLGNQPQHF. The CDR3 nucleotides are TGTGCCAGCAGTTCGGGACTCGGCAATCAGCCCCAGCATTTT.

V is TRBV6-5 and J is TRBJ1-4, with D possibly being TRBD1 (5 bases). This CDR3 has 14 residues. The germline V gene has CDR1 MNHEY and CDR2 SVGAGI. Trimming removed 4 bases from V and 5 bases from J, with 11 bases in between. The CDR3 DNA reads as TGTGCCAGCAGTTCGGGACTATTGAATGAAAAACTGTTTTTT. It is translated as CASSSGLLNEKLFF.

The gene calls are TRBV24-1 and TRBJ2-1; the match to TRBD1 covers 10 bases. The CDR3 is 14 residues long. Germline loops: CDR1 KGHDR, CDR2 SFDVKD. The junction had 6 bases not matched to a gene; V was cut back by 9 bases and J by 5 bases. CDR3 sequence reads: CATEGTGEDNEQFF. The CDR3 DNA follows: TGTGCCACCGAAGGGACAGGGGAGGACAATGAGCAGTTCTTC.

V usage is TRBV11-3 and J usage is TRBJ1-1; 8 bases are shared with TRBD1. The V and J ends lost 1 base and 5 bases, in that order; junction bases with no gene match: 9. The CDR3 sequence is 16 residues long. Per germline, CDR1 SGHNT and CDR2 YENEEA. The CDR3: CASSLGRGRFSTEAFF. The DNA for the CDR3 is TGTGCCAGCAGCTTAGGCAGGGGGCGGTTTTCGACTGAAGCTTTCTTT.

This clone was seen just once. The chain links TRBV7-9 to TRBJ1-2; 7 nucleotides align to TRBD1. CDR1 SEHNR and CDR2 FQNEAQ come from the germline V gene (reference sequence). Trimming took 6 bases from V and 7 from J; bases not matched to a gene: 11. CDR3 length: 14 residues. The CDR3 nucleotides are TGTGCCAGCAGTTCCTATGACAGGGCTGGTGGCTACACCTTC. It is translated as CASSSYDRAGGYTF.

The chain has TRBV10-3 and TRBJ1-1; the match to TRBD1 covers 8 bases. The CDR3 spans 14 residues. With 6 bases clipped from V and 4 bases from J, the junction kept 7 bases outside the gene matches. CDR1 ENHRY and CDR2 SYGVKD come from the germline V gene. The CDR3 spells CAIRDRERITEAFF. In DNA, the CDR3 is TGTGCCATCAGGGACAGGGAAAGGATCACTGAAGCTTTCTTT.

V is TRBV6-4 and J is TRBJ2-3, with 10 bases lining up with TRBD2. This CDR3 is 15 amino acids long. V lost 4 bases and J lost 5; bases outside the gene matches: 6. The germline V gene encodes CDR1 MRHNA and CDR2 SNTAGT. CDR3 bases: TGTGCCAGCAGTGTGGCCAGCGGGGGGGGAGATACGCAGTATTTT. Its translation: CASSVASGGGDTQYF.

This clone has only one observation. The chain combines TRBV28 with TRBJ1-1, with no clear D. This CDR3 has 15 amino acids. Germline-derived CDR1 and CDR2 are MDHEN and SYDVKM. V gave up 5 bases and J gave up 1 base, with 14 bases separating them. Here the CDR3 reads CASSVLRGRNTEAFF. The CDR3 coding sequence is TGTGCCAGCAGTGTTCTCCGGGGAAGGAACACTGAAGCTTTCTTT.

J is TRBJ1-1 and V is TRBV28; D remains unclear. In germline, CDR1 is MDHEN, CDR2 SYDVKM. The germline V and J ends were trimmed by 5 bases and 0 bases, with 10 bases remaining between them. The CDR3 spans 14 residues. CDR3: CASSVEVLNTEAFF. As DNA, the CDR3 is TGTGCCAGCAGTGTAGAGGTCCTGAACACTGAAGCTTTCTTT.

The V call is TRBV7-9, the J call TRBJ2-7; TRBD1 aligns across 8 bases. This CDR3 contains 15 residues. J gave up 5 bases and V 1 base, and 7 bases lay outside the gene matches. Germline values: CDR1 SEHNR, CDR2 FQNEAQ (reference sequence). CDR3 nucleotides: TGTGCCAGCAGCTTAGGAGGACAGGGACGCCACGAGCAGTACTTC. Protein: CASSLGGQGRHEQYF. Full variable domain (rest looked up from reference TRBV7-9 and TRBJ2-7): DTGVSQNPRHKITKRGQNVTFRCDPISEHNRLYWYRQTLGQGPEFLTYFQNEAQLEKSRLLSDRFSAERPKGSFSTLEIQRTEQGDSAMYLCASSLGGQGRHEQYFGPGTRLTVT.

The chain employs TRBV25-1 and TRBJ2-3; TRBD2 might be the D (6 bases). The CDR3 spans 15 residues. Trimming removed 4 bases at V and 0 bases at J, with 11 bases between. The germline gives CDR1 MGHDK, CDR2 SYGVNS. This CDR3 reads CASSGEAASTDTQYF. The CDR3 DNA is TGTGCCAGCAGTGGGGAGGCGGCTAGCACAGATACGCAGTATTTT.

This chain connects TRBV4-1 to TRBJ1-4; 9 positions match TRBD1. CDR3 size: 18 residues. Looked up from germline, CDR1 is MGHRA and CDR2 is YSYEKL. Germline trimming cut 4 bases from V and 7 bases from J; bases unmatched to any gene: 16. In nucleotides, the CDR3 is TGCGCCAGCAGCCTCCGGACAGGGGAGGTGCGGTGGGGTGAAAAACTGTTTTTT. Amino acid sequence: CASSLRTGEVRWGEKLFF.

The genes are TRBV25-1 and TRBJ2-7; a possible D gene is TRBD2 (6 bases). V lost 2 bases and J lost 0, with 8 bases in between. Per germline, CDR1 MGHDK and CDR2 SYGVNS. The length of the CDR3 is 14 residues. The CDR3 region has the DNA TGTGCCAGCAGTGAACCGGGGGACTCCTACGAGCAGTACTTC. Residues: CASSEPGDSYEQYF.

This clone was observed a few times. The genes are TRBV5-1 and TRBJ1-4; 7 bases line up with TRBD1. CDR3 length equals 15 residues. Trimming took 4 bases from V and 5 from J; bases not matched to a gene: 8. Germline V lookup: CDR1 SGHRS, CDR2 YFSETQ. The CDR3 protein is CASSQSGTVNEKLFF. The DNA for the CDR3 is TGCGCCAGCAGCCAATCCGGGACAGTGAATGAAAAACTGTTTTTT.

The J gene is TRBJ1-1, the V gene TRBV28; maybe TRBD1 (6 bases). The CDR3 has 13 residues. V shed 5 bases and J shed 6 bases, with 13 bases lying between them. Germline values: CDR1 MDHEN, CDR2 SYDVKM. The DNA for the CDR3 is TGTGCCAGCAGTCTAATCAGGGGAGCTGAAGCTTTCTTT. Its protein is CASSLIRGAEAFF. Based on the CDR3 plus reference TRBV28 and TRBJ1-1, the full variable domain is DVKVTQSSRYLVKRTGEKVFLECVQDMDHENMFWYRQDPGLGLRLIYFSYDVKMKEKGDIPEGYSVSREKKERFSLILESASTNQTSMYLCASSLIRGAEAFFGQGTRLTVV.

The gene calls are TRBV28 and TRBJ2-6; 10 bases fit TRBD1. V gave up 4 bases and J gave up 2 bases; unmatched junction bases: 2. The CDR3 is made up of 16 amino acids. The germline V gene encodes CDR1 MDHEN and CDR2 SYDVKM. The DNA for the CDR3 is TGTGCCAGCAGTTGGACAGGGGGAGCTGGGGCCAACGTCCTGACTTTC. It translates to CASSWTGGAGANVLTF. The full variable domain, in which reference TRBV28 and TRBJ2-6 provide the parts outside the CDR3, is DVKVTQSSRYLVKRTGEKVFLECVQDMDHENMFWYRQDPGLGLRLIYFSYDVKMKEKGDIPEGYSVSREKKERFSLILESASTNQTSMYLCASSWTGGAGANVLTFGAGSRLTVL.

CDR3 protein: CASVPQKGDPLDTQYF. CDR3 bases: TGCGCCAGCGTTCCTCAAAAGGGGGACCCGCTAGATACGCAGTATTTT. The chain joins TRBV10-1 to TRBJ2-3; D is possibly TRBD1 (6 bases). CDR1 is WNHNN, CDR2 SYGVQD, per germline (reference sequence). The V end was cut by 8 bases, the J end by 5 bases, with 23 bases between. CDR3 size: 16 residues.